This note documents a single T cell receptor beta chain sequence. The data stem from a study of response to subunit inactivated influenza vaccine. TCRdb called the RT-PCR reads again in MiXCR, with one record for every CDR3 protein. The sample yields approximately 730,000 distinct CDR3 sequences, around 13% seen once. J lost 4 bases, V lost 5 bases, and 7 bases had no gene match. CDR1 is SEHNR and CDR2 is FQNEAQ in the germline V gene (reference sequence). The CDR3 is 15 residues long. The specimen was PBMCs from blood, collected less than 15 days before vaccination. The chain uses TRBV7-9 and TRBJ2-2, with 7 bases matching TRBD2. This receptor was identified in a man aged 50 to 59 who received an inactivated influenza vaccine. The CDR3 reads CASSKGLDGTGELFF. The CDR3 nucleotides are TGTGCCAGCAGCAAAGGACTAGACGGCACCGGGGAGCTGTTTTTT. Together with reference TRBV7-9 and TRBJ2-2, the CDR3 gives the full variable domain: DTGVSQNPRHKITKRGQNVTFRCDPISEHNRLYWYRQTLGQGPEFLTYFQNEAQLEKSRLLSDRFSAERPKGSFSTLEIQRTEQGDSAMYLCASSKGLDGTGELFFGEGSRLTVL.